The 5 T cell receptor beta chains below come from one sample, sequenced in a study of T cell responses to AZD1222 COVID-19 vaccine (dated by TCRdb to the early 2020s). Library preparation was by the immunoSEQ multiplex PCR assay. The table was pulled from immuneACCESS by TCRdb, which kept in-frame rearrangements only. Such tables lose some clones; where checked, under half of the loss comes from unresolved V genes, and the rest has no known cause. The table for this sample lists about 130,000 clones; around 91% of them were counted only once. 4% to 5.5% of the sample is taken by the ten largest. In light of the paper, this sample's time point label describes: baseline before first vaccination. The intended sense of this specimen's treatment or condition label: meningococcal conjugate vaccine given as trial control. The source material was peripheral blood, sampled on day 0 of MenACWY control vaccination. All receptors derive from an adult in good health.

V and J are TRBV9 and TRBJ2-2; the D gene is possibly TRBD2 (6 bases). Looked up from germline, CDR1 is SGDLS and CDR2 is YYNGEE. V was shortened by 3 bases and J by 5 bases, with 20 bases between the two germline ends. The CDR3 runs 17 residues. The CDR3, as DNA: TGTGCCAGCAGCGGGAGACTAGGCGATCTCGGGACCGGGGAGCTGTTTTTT. Protein sequence: CASSGRLGDLGTGELFF.

This clone has just one count. The V call is TRBV7-5, the J call TRBJ1-5. TRBV7-5 is marked as a pseudogene. The CDR3 spans 18 residues. The CDR3, as DNA: TGTGTCAGAAGCTTAGCTCTTGTCCAAGCAAGACTTAATCAGCCCCAGCATTTT. Protein product: CVRSLALVQARLNQPQHF.

This chain links TRBV18 with TRBJ2-1; maybe TRBD1 (5 bases). Trimming took off 0 bases at V and 7 bases at J, with 13 bases between the two ends. Germline V gene lookup returns CDR1 KGHSH and CDR2 LQKENI. There are 15 residues in the CDR3. CDR3 amino acids: CASSPPINKGNEQFF. CDR3 nucleotides: TGTGCCAGCTCACCACCGATCAATAAGGGGAATGAGCAGTTCTTC.

The rearrangement joins TRBV19 to TRBJ2-4, with D unclear. V gave up 7 bases and J gave up 3 bases, with 16 bases separating them. Per germline, CDR1 LNHDA and CDR2 SQIVND (reference sequence). The CDR3 consists of 15 residues. The CDR3 nucleotides read TGTGCCAGTACACTGGACCTGTATGACAAAAACATTCAGTACTTC. Its translation: CASTLDLYDKNIQYF.

J is TRBJ1-4 and V is TRBV28; D is uncertain. V lost 7 bases and J 0 bases, leaving 6 bases between the germline ends. This CDR3 has 13 residues. Germline V gene sequence: CDR1 MDHEN, CDR2 SYDVKM. In nucleotides, the CDR3 is TGTGCCAGCATGGATGCAACTAATGAAAAACTGTTTTTT. Translated: CASMDATNEKLFF.